What follows is one T cell receptor (beta chain) and its context. The data originate from a study of radiation and T cells in renal cell carcinoma. Sample time point: blood 2 weeks post-SBRT. This sample's treatment: 15 Gy SBRT to primary tumor, nephrectomy 4 weeks later. The CDR3 is 15 residues long. Germline-derived CDR1 and CDR2 are MNHEY and SVGAGI. Deletions cut 0 bases from V and 11 bases from J, with 19 bases between. Data came from immunoSEQ multiplex PCR; TCRdb stores just in-frame clones and leaves some out. The sample includes roughly 140,000 clones, over 80% of them seen just once. The chain has TRBV6-5 and TRBJ1-1; possible D gene TRBD1, 6 bases. The source material was blood, sampled from a patient whose treatment included radiotherapy and nephrectomy. This receptor was obtained from a woman aged 45-59 years with renal cell carcinoma. The CDR3 is CASSYSVVGGAGAFF. In DNA, the CDR3 is TGTGCCAGCAGTTACTCCGTGGTAGGGGGGGCCGGGGCTTTCTTT.